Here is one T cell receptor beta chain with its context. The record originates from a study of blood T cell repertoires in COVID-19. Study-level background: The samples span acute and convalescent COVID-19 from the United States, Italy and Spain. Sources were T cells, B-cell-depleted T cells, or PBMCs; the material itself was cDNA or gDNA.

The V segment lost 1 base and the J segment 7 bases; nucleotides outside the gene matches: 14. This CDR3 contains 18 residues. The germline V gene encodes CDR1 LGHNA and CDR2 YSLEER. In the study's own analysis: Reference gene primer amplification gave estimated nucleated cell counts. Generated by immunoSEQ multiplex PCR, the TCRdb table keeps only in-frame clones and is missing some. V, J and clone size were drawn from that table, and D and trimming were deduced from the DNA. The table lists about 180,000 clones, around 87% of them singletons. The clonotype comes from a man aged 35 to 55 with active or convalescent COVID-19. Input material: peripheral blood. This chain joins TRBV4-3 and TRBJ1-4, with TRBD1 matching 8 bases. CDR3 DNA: TGCGCCAGCAGCCAAGTAGCTTGGGGGACAGGCGCTGGTGAAAAACTGTTTTTT. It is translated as CASSQVAWGTGAGEKLFF.